This TCR beta chain was documented in a study of shared clonotypes between healthy human individuals. Study conclusions and caveats: Compared with clonotypes that all four donors shared, non-shared clonotypes had lower generation probabilities. Memory subsets generally showed smaller estimated richness than naive subsets did.

About this clone: The antigen is unknown.

There are 15 residues in the CDR3. Germline CDR1 and CDR2: MDHEN and SYDVKM. Trimming removed 11 bases from V and 6 bases from J; junction bases left unmatched: 15. Terminally differentiated effector memory CD45RA+ cells were excluded by CCR7 positive selection of CD45RO-negative cells. The assay ran at deep level. Across several immunoSEQ plates, the genomic DNA of each subset was split evenly. Sequencing was performed with immunoSEQ multiplex PCR; in TCRdb, only in-frame clones are kept and a portion is missing. Altogether around 2,000,000 clones are present, just over 90% being singletons, with the ten largest covering roughly 1.8%.

The chain uses TRBV28 and TRBJ2-2; 7 nucleotides match TRBD2. The clonotype was recovered from a man younger than 35 in good health. Some clones in this sample may be carry-over from other donors' samples. The specimen was naive CD8+ T cells from PBMCs. The CDR3 DNA reads TGTGCCTGCTACTCAGAGCGGGGAATCCCCGGGGAGCTGTTTTTT. Protein sequence: CACYSERGIPGELFF.